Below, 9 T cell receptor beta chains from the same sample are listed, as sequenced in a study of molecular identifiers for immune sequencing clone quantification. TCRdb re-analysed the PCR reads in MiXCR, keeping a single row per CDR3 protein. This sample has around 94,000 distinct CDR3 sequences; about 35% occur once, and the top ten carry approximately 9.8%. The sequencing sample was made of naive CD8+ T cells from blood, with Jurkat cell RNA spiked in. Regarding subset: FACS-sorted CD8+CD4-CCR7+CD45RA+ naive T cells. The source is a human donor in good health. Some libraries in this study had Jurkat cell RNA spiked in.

The CDR3 sequence is CASSHLAGGAYEQYF. The CDR3 nucleotides are TGTGCCAGCAGCCATCTGGCGGGCGGTGCCTACGAGCAGTACTTC. This rearrangement joins TRBV11-2 to TRBJ2-7; tentatively, D is TRBD2 (5 bases). Per the germline V gene, CDR1 is SGHAT and CDR2 is FQNNGV. This CDR3 has 15 amino acids. V was pared by 5 bases and J by 2 bases, with 16 bases between.

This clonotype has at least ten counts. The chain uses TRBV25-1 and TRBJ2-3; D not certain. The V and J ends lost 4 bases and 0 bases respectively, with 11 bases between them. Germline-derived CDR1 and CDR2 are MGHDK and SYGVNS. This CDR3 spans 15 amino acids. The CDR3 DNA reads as TGTGCCAGCAGTGCGACATTATTCAGCACAGATACGCAGTATTTT. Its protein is CASSATLFSTDTQYF. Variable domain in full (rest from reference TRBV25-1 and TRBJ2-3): EADIYQTPRYLVIGTGKKITLECSQTMGHDKMYWYQQDPGMELHLIHYSYGVNSTEKGDLSSESTVSRIRTEHFPLTLESARPSHTSQYLCASSATLFSTDTQYFGPGTRLTVL.

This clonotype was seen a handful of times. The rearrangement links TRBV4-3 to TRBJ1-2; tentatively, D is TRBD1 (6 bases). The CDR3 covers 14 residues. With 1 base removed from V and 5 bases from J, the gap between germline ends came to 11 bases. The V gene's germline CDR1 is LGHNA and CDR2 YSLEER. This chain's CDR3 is CASSQARGSYGYTF. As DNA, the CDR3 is TGCGCCAGCAGCCAAGCCAGGGGATCGTATGGCTACACCTTC.

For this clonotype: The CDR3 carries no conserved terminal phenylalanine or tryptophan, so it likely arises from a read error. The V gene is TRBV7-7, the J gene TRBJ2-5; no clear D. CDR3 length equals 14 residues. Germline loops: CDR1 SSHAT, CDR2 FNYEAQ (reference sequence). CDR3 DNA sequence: TGTGCTAGCAGCCCCCCAGCTTTCCAAGGGACCCAGTACTAC. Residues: CASSPPAFQGTQYY.

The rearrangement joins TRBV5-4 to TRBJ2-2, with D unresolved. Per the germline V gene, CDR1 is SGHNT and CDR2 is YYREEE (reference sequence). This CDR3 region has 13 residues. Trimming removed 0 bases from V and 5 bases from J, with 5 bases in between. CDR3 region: CASSLDSTGELFF. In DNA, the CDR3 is TGTGCCAGCAGCTTGGACAGTACCGGGGAGCTGTTTTTT.

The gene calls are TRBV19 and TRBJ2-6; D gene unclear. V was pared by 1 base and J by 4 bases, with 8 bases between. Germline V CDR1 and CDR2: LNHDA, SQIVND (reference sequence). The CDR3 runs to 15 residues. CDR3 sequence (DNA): TGTGCCAGTAGTATAGGGGTTTCGGGGGCCAACGTCCTGACTTTC. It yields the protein CASSIGVSGANVLTF.

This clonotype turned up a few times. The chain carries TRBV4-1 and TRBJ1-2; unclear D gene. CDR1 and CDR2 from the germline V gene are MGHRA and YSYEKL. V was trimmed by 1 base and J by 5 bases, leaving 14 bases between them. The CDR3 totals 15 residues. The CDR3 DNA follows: TGCGCCAGCAGCCAAGGGACGGTGGCGGAATATGGCTACACCTTC. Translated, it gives CASSQGTVAEYGYTF.

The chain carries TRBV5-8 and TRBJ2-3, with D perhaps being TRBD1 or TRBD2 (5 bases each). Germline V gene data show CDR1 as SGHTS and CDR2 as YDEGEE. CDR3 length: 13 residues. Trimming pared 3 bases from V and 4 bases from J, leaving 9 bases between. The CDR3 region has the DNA TGTGCCAGCAGCTGGATGGGGGCAGATACGCAGTATTTT. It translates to CASSWMGADTQYF.

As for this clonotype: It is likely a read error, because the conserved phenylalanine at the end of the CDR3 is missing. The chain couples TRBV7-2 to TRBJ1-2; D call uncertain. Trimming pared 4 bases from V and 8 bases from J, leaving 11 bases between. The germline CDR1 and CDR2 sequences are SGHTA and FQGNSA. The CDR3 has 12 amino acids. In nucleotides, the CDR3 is TGTGCCAGCAGCTACCATATGGAAGGCTACACCATC. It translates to CASSYHMEGYTI.